This TCR beta chain came from a study of cytomegalovirus exposure and HLA in healthy donors (dated by TCRdb to the late 2010s). Concerning the study at large: In an earlier analysis of 587 of the donors, 276 Gb of sequence data and about 110 million unique TCR beta sequences from some 170 million T cells were reported. HLA typing covered class I and class II loci at four-digit resolution. In addition to the first cohort of several hundred subjects, a separate validation cohort of about 120 different subjects was used. Genome-wide SNP genotypes for about 65% of the roughly 700 donors were used in a later genetic analysis, which treated that subset as a discovery cohort. The study was designed to test whether signatures of past pathogen exposure could be identified by cataloging public T cell receptors. On average, 235,054 unique TCR beta nucleotide sequences were sequenced per donor among more than 350 genotyped donors of the cohort, with roughly a sixth of those sequences being non-productive. A later analysis re-examined previously published TCR beta repertoires from more than 650 donors and added high-resolution HLA genotyping to investigate patterns of TCR occurrence. The T cell repertoires of some 670 subjects were profiled by immunosequencing and related to cytomegalovirus serostatus. All discovery cohort repertoires had been generated using a single sequencing platform. To predict cytomegalovirus infection status, the study brought together high-throughput TCR immunosequencing, statistical association of individual TCRs with disease status, and machine learning. An early release that covered fewer than 750 HLA-typed donors contained approximately 300 gigabases of sequencing data and roughly 84 million unique TCR sequences. Of the approximately 370 genotyped donors, 81% were placed in the genetic ancestry cluster associated with self-reported Caucasian donors. Because of strong linkage in the cohort, roughly five DR-DQ haplotypes were treated as single units for association and clustering. Rather than drawing on any new phenotypic data, the later analysis identified candidate immune exposures from TCR beta sequences and the way those sequences occurred across donors. The number of typed donors differed by locus: about 620-630 for A, B, C, DRB1 and DQB1; approximately 520 for DQA1; approximately 610 for DPA1; and about 470 for DPB1. To decide whether each TCR beta V gene segment behaved as functional or pseudogenic, an earlier analysis of 587 of the donors relied on high-throughput TCR beta sequencing. Alongside the repertoire data, information on donor age, sex, ethnicity and CMV serostatus was compiled.

From the germline V gene, CDR1 is MGHRA and CDR2 is YSYEKL. Spanning cysteine to phenylalanine, the CDR3 consists of 17 amino acids. The kept DNA is CDR3 alone, 51 bases in frame from the first base. Cut back by 7 bases and 2 bases, the V and J ends lie 22 bases apart. The cohort consisted of 666 healthy bone marrow donors. At the time of sampling, all cohort members were nominally healthy, though unrecorded immune exposures were likely present. The donor was CMV seronegative and was included in the group of 352 seronegative cohort members. A peripheral blood sample was provided by each donor, and peripheral blood mononuclear cells were used for TCR beta sequencing. Genomic DNA was extracted from the blood cell samples with the Qiagen DNeasy Blood Extraction Kit. Library generation was performed with the immunoSEQ multiplex PCR assay. For the multiplex PCR, a mixture combining 60 forward primers for TCR Vbeta segments and 13 reverse primers for TCR Jbeta segments was used. A multiplex PCR assay on genomic DNA amplified the CDR3 region of rearranged TCR beta genes. On the Illumina HiSeq System, the amplified TCR beta libraries were sequenced as 87-base-pair reads. The study's processing was this. Across the roughly 700 repertoires, a later analysis counted roughly 77 million unique TCR beta chains, 9.5 million to 12 million of which were shared by at least two donors. To remove PCR and sequencing errors, raw reads were error-corrected and collapsed into unique sequences using a nearest-neighbor algorithm that merged closely related sequences. CDR3 sequences were aligned to IMGT reference sequences to assign V, D and J gene segments. Each retained sequence needed at least a six-nucleotide match to both a V gene segment and a J gene segment. Rearrangements were called productive when the CDR3 lacked stop codons and stayed in frame with V and J; all others were non-productive. Following IMGT convention, CDR3 was defined as the stretch from the second conserved V-encoded cysteine to the conserved J-encoded phenylalanine. The earlier analysis of about 610 of the donors excluded any sequence lacking an unambiguous match to a single V gene segment. In an earlier analysis of some 590 of the donors, a V segment was called functional when productive rearrangements were above 56.7%, and segregating when the standard deviation between donors exceeded 5%. To diagnose cytomegalovirus status from the catalog of TCR beta chain sequences, a statistical classification framework was built. V and J gene assignment, in a later analysis, came from comparing TCR nucleotide sequences with IMGT/GENE-DB human TR gene sequences. A later analysis assigned CDR3 sequences and most-parsimonious VDJ recombination scenarios with the TCRdist pipeline. In a later analysis, each TCR beta chain was defined by its CDR3 amino acid sequence together with its V-gene family, and reads without a unique V-gene family were excluded. To address suspected cross-contamination and a sequencing artifact, a later analysis removed some 620 highly shared, low-generation-probability nucleotide sequences. For each public chain, a later analysis derived a clonal expansion index from normalized ranks of inferred template counts within each repertoire. In a later analysis, generation probabilities were computed using a VDJ recombination model fitted to out-of-frame rearrangements, and the results were checked against IGoR. A later analysis scored TCR-TCR, TCR-HLA and TCR-CMV co-occurrence with hypergeometric tests, applying a repertoire-size bias correction to TCR pairs. A later analysis estimated false discovery rates by permuting HLA or CMV assignments 20 times. In a later analysis, co-occurring TCRs were grouped with DBSCAN, and TCRdist sequence similarity was added when clustering was performed within HLA-allele-positive subsets. Repertoires with fewer than 30,000 or more than 120,000 public chains were left out of co-occurrence clustering, as were roughly five repertoires with anomalous nucleotide sharing. What TCRdb holds here is the immuneACCESS table cut down to in-frame rearrangements. Part of the clones is not present; checked against another copy, under half of the missing clones reflect an unresolved V gene, and the others are unexplained. The V and J calls and clone size are taken from that table; D and trimming were inferred from the DNA. Present in this sample are 120,000 or so clones, about 74% of which were seen just once. Together, the top ten hold around 3.6% of the sample.

General study outcomes and caveats: Most TCR sequences were observed very rarely across donors, whereas some public TCRs were present in many individuals. The cohort was sequenced for TCR beta chains only, and without alpha or paired-chain data the features that could be detected were limited. Correlated functional status among segregating V segments might reflect linkage disequilibrium, but an unknown experimental factor could not be ruled out. Broadly in line with IMGT annotations, most TCR beta V segments showed up in productive rearrangements about 90% or about 30% of the time in an earlier analysis of approximately 640 of the donors. In the study, around 150 TCR beta chains were listed as associated with cytomegalovirus. A later genetic analysis associated a missense DCLRE1C variant with V-gene and J-gene trimming of TCR beta chains, and an independent cohort replicated the association. HLA typing was unavailable for some donors at each locus, so association tests used only the typed subset. The classifier was reported to diagnose cytomegalovirus status with high specificity and sensitivity in both the original and validation cohorts. In a later analysis, several top co-occurrence clusters were reported to appear linked to parvovirus B19, influenza, CMV and Epstein-Barr virus. A later analysis found that HLA-associated TCR beta chains were more clonally expanded and had lower generation probabilities than equally common non-associated chains. A further reported finding was that TCR beta sequences accurately predicted the HLA-A and HLA-B alleles for most subjects in the first cohort. The earlier analysis of approximately 540 of the donors excluded 15 to 20 rarely observed V segments, including chromosome 9 orphons, because counts were too low. In a later analysis, TCR association rates were found to vary across HLA loci, with the most associated TCRs seen for DRB1 alleles and the fewest for HLA-C alleles. Presence/absence analyses assumed roughly uniform sequencing depth across donors, an assumption that may not hold. A few of the identified cytomegalovirus-associated TCR beta chains were confirmed in vitro to be specific for cytomegalovirus antigens. According to the authors, the approach could potentially be generalized to other disease states and immunological phenotypes. CMV serostatus was the only immune exposure information available for the cohort. When HLA alleles, especially DR and DQ, strongly co-occurred, TCR associations were difficult to assign to individual alleles. According to a later genetic analysis, donors in an Asian-associated ancestry cluster had fewer N-insertions in productive TCRs than the roughly 660-donor mean. Because the 87-base-pair reads could not distinguish some IMGT-functional V segments, including TRBV6-2 and TRBV6-3, those segments were excluded. A later analysis found that most CMV-associated TCR beta chains appeared HLA-restricted, with HLA associations seemingly driven largely by CMV exposure. In a later analysis, some 18,000 TCR beta sequences were associated with specific HLA alleles at a false discovery rate of 0.05. A cluster of highly shared sequence variants was judged likely to be a technical artifact of the sequencing pipeline.

Points on this clone: Its recognized antigen is unknown. No per-base quality is available; no much larger clone lies one base away.

What was sequenced was PBMCs. The V and J segments used are TRBV4-1 and TRBJ2-3, and perhaps TRBD2 as D gene, on 6 matching bases. This sequence was found in a man aged 30 to 45 in good health and CMV-seronegative. In nucleotide form, the sequence is TGCGCCAGCAAACTGAATCTCCGGGAGCGCCTCACAGATACGCAGTATTTT. This translates into CASKLNLRERLTDTQYF.